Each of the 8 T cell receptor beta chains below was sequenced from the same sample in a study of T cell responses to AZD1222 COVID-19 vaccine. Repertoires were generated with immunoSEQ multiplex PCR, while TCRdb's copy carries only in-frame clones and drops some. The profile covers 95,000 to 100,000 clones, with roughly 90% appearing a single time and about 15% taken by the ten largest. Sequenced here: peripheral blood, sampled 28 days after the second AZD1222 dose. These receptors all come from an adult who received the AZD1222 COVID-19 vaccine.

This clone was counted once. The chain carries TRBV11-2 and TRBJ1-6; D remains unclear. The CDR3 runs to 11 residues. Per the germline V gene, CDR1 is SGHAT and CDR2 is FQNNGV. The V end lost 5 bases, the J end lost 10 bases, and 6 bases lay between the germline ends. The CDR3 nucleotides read TGTGCCAGCAGCCCCCAGTCACCCCTCCACTTT. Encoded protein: CASSPQSPLHF. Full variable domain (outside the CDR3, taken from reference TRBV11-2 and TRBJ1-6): EAGVAQSPRYKIIEKRQSVAFWCNPISGHATLYWYQQILGQGPKLLIQFQNNGVVDDSQLPKDRFSAERLKGVDSTLKIQPAKLEDSAVYLCASSPQSPLHFGNGTRLTVT.

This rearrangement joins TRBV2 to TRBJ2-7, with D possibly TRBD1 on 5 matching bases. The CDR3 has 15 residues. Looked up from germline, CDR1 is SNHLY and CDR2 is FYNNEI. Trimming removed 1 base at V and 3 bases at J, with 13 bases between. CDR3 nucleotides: TGTGCCAGCAGTGAAGGGAATGGGGCCAACTACGAGCAGTACTTC. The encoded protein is CASSEGNGANYEQYF.

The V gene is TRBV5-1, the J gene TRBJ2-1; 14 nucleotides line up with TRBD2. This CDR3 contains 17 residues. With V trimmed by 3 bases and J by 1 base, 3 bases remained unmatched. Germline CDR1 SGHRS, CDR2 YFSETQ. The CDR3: CASSSGTSGSSYNEQFF. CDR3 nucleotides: TGCGCCAGCAGCTCCGGGACTAGCGGGAGTTCCTACAATGAGCAGTTCTTC.

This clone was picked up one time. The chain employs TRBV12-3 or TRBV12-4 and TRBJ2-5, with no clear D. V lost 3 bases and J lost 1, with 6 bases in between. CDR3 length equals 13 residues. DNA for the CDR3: TGTGCCAGCAGTTTCGACACCCAAGAGACCCAGTACTTC. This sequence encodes CASSFDTQETQYF.

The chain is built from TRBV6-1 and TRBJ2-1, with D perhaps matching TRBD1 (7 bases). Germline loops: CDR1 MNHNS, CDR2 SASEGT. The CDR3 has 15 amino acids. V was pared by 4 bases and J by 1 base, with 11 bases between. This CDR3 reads CASSVQGGSYNEQFF. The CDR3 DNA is TGTGCCAGCAGTGTTCAGGGGGGATCCTACAATGAGCAGTTCTTC.

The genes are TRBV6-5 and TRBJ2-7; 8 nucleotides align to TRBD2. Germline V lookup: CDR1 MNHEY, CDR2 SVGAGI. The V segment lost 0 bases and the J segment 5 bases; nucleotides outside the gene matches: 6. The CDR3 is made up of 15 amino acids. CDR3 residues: CASSYSPGGSNEQYF. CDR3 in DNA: TGTGCCAGCAGTTACTCGCCGGGAGGGAGCAACGAGCAGTACTTC.

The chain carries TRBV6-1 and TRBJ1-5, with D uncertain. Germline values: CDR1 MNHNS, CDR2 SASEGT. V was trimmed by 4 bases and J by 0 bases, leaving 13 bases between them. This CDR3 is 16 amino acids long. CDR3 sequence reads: CASSGVRAYSNQPQHF. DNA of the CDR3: TGTGCCAGCAGTGGCGTGAGGGCGTATAGCAATCAGCCCCAGCATTTT.

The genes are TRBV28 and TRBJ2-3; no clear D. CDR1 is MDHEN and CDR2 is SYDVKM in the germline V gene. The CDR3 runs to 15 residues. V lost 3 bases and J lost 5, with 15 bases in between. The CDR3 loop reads CASSFVGNPKDTQYF. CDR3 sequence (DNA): TGTGCCAGCAGTTTCGTGGGAAATCCCAAAGATACGCAGTATTTT.